Sequencing of this T cell receptor (beta chain) was carried out in a study of blood T cell repertoires in COVID-19. Generated by immunoSEQ multiplex PCR, the TCRdb table keeps only in-frame clones and is missing some. The table lists a few hundred thousand clones, around 87% of them singletons. This receptor was taken from a woman aged 45-65 years who had recovered from COVID-19. The sequencing sample was made of peripheral blood.

As DNA, the CDR3 is TGTGCCAGCAGCGCCAACGCGGCGAACACCGGGGAGCTGTTTTTT. Translation gives CASSANAANTGELFF. This sequence joins TRBV9 and TRBJ2-2; D not certain. This CDR3 comprises 15 residues. The V and J ends lost 3 bases and 0 bases respectively, with 9 bases between them. Germline V gene lookup returns CDR1 SGDLS and CDR2 YYNGEE.